The 18 T cell receptor beta chains given below trace back to one sample, sequenced in a study of cytomegalovirus exposure and HLA in healthy donors. Primers: 60 Vbeta forward and 13 Jbeta reverse. Measured with immunoSEQ multiplex PCR; TCRdb has only the in-frame clones, and not every one. The sample lists tens of thousands of clones; approximately 80% were seen once. Specimen: PBMCs. These receptors were collected from a woman aged 50 to 60 in good health and CMV-seropositive.

This clone came up a few times. This chain uses TRBV4-1 with TRBJ1-2, with D perhaps TRBD1 (5 bases). V was cut by 3 bases and J by 5 bases, with 16 bases left in between. The CDR3 has 15 amino acids. Germline CDR1 MGHRA, CDR2 YSYEKL. CDR3 residues: CASSQTPDSVYGYTF. The CDR3 DNA follows: TGCGCCAGCAGCCAGACCCCTGACAGTGTGTATGGCTACACCTTC.

For the CDR3, the DNA is TGTGCCAGCAGTTTATCTGGCAGTACTAACTATGGCTACACCTTC. Protein: CASSLSGSTNYGYTF. The chain has TRBV28 and TRBJ1-2; D not resolved. Germline V gives CDR1 MDHEN, CDR2 SYDVKM. This CDR3 spans 15 amino acids. V was cut by 1 base and J by 0 bases, with 9 bases left in between.

This clone ranks as medium-sized (0.01 to 0.1%). The chain has TRBV27 and TRBJ1-5; D is unclear. There are 12 residues in the CDR3. Per germline, CDR1 MNHEY and CDR2 SMNVEV (reference sequence). Trimming removed 4 bases at V and 6 bases at J, with 7 bases between. CDR3 nucleotides: TGTGCCAGCAGTTCCCTCGGTCAGCCCCAGCATTTT. It is translated as CASSSLGQPQHF.

This rearrangement joins TRBV25-1 to TRBJ1-6; D uncertain. CDR1 is MGHDK, CDR2 SYGVNS, per germline. The ends were cut back, 4 bases at V and 0 bases at J, with 7 bases in the middle. This CDR3 region has 15 residues. CDR3: CASSAAGSYNSPLHF. CDR3 nucleotides: TGTGCCAGCAGTGCCGCGGGCTCCTATAATTCACCCCTCCACTTT.

This clone was detected only a few times. J is TRBJ2-7 and V is TRBV2, with 8 bases identical to TRBD2. CDR1 and CDR2 from the germline V gene are SNHLY and FYNNEI. CDR3 size: 18 residues. After removal of 2 bases from V and 0 bases from J, the junction contained 12 bases not matched to a gene. CDR3 nucleotides: TGTGCCAGCAGTGAATCCCCCGGGGGGGGGTCTCTCTCCTACGAGCAGTACTTC. It specifies CASSESPGGGSLSYEQYF.

This clone has only a few counts. The CDR3 DNA is TGTGCCAGTTTGGGAGGGTCGCACATTCAGTACTTC. It encodes CASLGGSHIQYF. V gene TRBV6-1 combines with J gene TRBJ2-4; 7 nucleotides line up with TRBD2. Germline assignment: CDR1 MNHNS and CDR2 SASEGT. CDR3 length: 12 residues. Germline trimming cut 9 bases from V and 8 bases from J; bases unmatched to any gene: 7.

This chain links TRBV29-1 with TRBJ2-1, with a weak D call TRBD2 (6 bases). V shed 3 bases and J shed 6 bases, with 24 bases lying between them. Germline values: CDR1 SQVTM, CDR2 ANQGSEA. The CDR3 totals 17 residues. DNA for the CDR3: TGCAGCGTTGACCGCCGTATTGGGACTCCGGTGGGCAATGAGCAGTTCTTC. This sequence encodes CSVDRRIGTPVGNEQFF.

This sequence joins TRBV6-1 and TRBJ2-7; 9 bases align to TRBD2. The germline V gene encodes CDR1 MNHNS and CDR2 SASEGT. V lost 4 bases and J lost 0; bases outside the gene matches: 1. This CDR3 spans 14 amino acids. This CDR3 reads CASSGAGGSYEQYF. The CDR3 DNA is TGTGCCAGCAGTGGAGCGGGGGGCTCCTACGAGCAGTACTTC.

The chain couples TRBV7-9 to TRBJ1-2; D perhaps matches TRBD1 (6 bases). V lost 5 bases and J 5 bases, leaving 15 bases between the germline ends. This CDR3 spans 14 amino acids. The V gene's germline CDR1 is SEHNR and CDR2 FQNEAQ (reference sequence). The CDR3 DNA sequence: TGTGCCAGCAGCCTCAGGGGTGGGCTATATGGCTACACCTTC. This codes for CASSLRGGLYGYTF.

Note on this clone: This sample includes further DNA sequences coding for the same CDR3. The chain couples TRBV5-1 to TRBJ1-1, with 11 bases lining up with TRBD1. CDR3 length equals 15 residues. The germline gives CDR1 SGHRS, CDR2 YFSETQ. V shed 3 bases, J shed 2 bases, and the junction held 3 bases outside the gene matches. The CDR3 here is CASSSGTGGNTEAFF. CDR3 DNA sequence: TGCGCCAGCAGCTCCGGGACAGGGGGAAACACTGAAGCTTTCTTT. The variable domain in full, with the rest retrieved from reference TRBV5-1 and TRBJ1-1, is KAGVTQTPRYLIKTRGQQVTLSCSPISGHRSVSWYQQTPGQGLQFLFEYFSETQRNKGNFPGRFSGRQFSNSRSEMNVSTLELGDSALYLCASSSGTGGNTEAFFGQGTRLTVV.

CDR3 sequence reads: CASSPHVMNTEAFF. As DNA, the CDR3 is TGTGCCAGCAGCCCACACGTCATGAACACTGAAGCTTTCTTT. This sequence joins TRBV11-2 and TRBJ1-1; D not certain. The CDR3 totals 14 residues. Germline lookup yields CDR1 SGHAT and CDR2 FQNNGV. V dropped 5 bases and J dropped 0 bases, with 10 bases sitting between them.

This clone occurred once. The V call is TRBV5-5, the J call TRBJ2-7; 7 positions agree with TRBD1. Germline CDR1 and CDR2: SGHKS and YYEKEE (reference sequence). The ends lost 4 bases at V and 3 bases at J; junction bases unmatched: 7. The CDR3 length is 14 residues. The DNA of the CDR3 is TGTGCCAGCAGCCCCGTGGCAGGGGGCTACGAGCAGTACTTC. Residues: CASSPVAGGYEQYF.

This chain joins TRBV6-5 and TRBJ2-5; no reliable D call. Germline V gives CDR1 MNHEY, CDR2 SVGAGI. V shed 7 bases and J shed 5 bases, with 17 bases lying between them. The CDR3 is made up of 14 amino acids. CDR3: CASNKRPIGETQYF. The CDR3 coding sequence is TGTGCCAGCAATAAACGGCCAATCGGGGAGACCCAGTACTTC.

This clone was seen only a few times. Other DNA sequences in the same sample also yield this CDR3. This chain uses TRBV5-1 with TRBJ2-2, with 7 positions matching TRBD1. Germline V gene lookup returns CDR1 SGHRS and CDR2 YFSETQ. V dropped 1 base and J dropped 3; count of bases not matched to a gene: 0. This CDR3 has 14 residues. Here the CDR3 reads CASSLTGDTGELFF. In DNA, the CDR3 is TGCGCCAGCAGCTTGACAGGGGACACCGGGGAGCTGTTTTTT.

The V and J genes are TRBV28 and TRBJ2-1; 13 bases match TRBD2. This CDR3 has 16 amino acids. After removal of 5 bases from V and 7 bases from J, the junction contained 8 bases not matched to a gene. Germline V gene data show CDR1 as MDHEN and CDR2 as SYDVKM. CDR3 nucleotide sequence: TGTGCCAGCAGTCCGTGGACTAGCGGGAGTATAAATGAGCAGTTCTTC. Its translation: CASSPWTSGSINEQFF.

The J gene is TRBJ2-1, the V gene TRBV29-1, with 9 bases matching TRBD2. This CDR3 comprises 14 residues. Unmatched junction bases numbered 8, after V lost 6 bases and J lost 5 bases. Germline CDR1 is SQVTM and CDR2 is ANQGSEA. The CDR3 DNA reads TGCAGCGTCGGGGGTAGCGGGAGTCACAATGAGCAGTTCTTC. This encodes CSVGGSGSHNEQFF.

This clone occurred once. V is TRBV19 and J is TRBJ1-1; 7 positions match TRBD1. V lost 3 bases to trimming and J lost 5 bases; unmatched junction nucleotides: 6. The CDR3 runs to 14 residues. The germline V gene has CDR1 LNHDA and CDR2 SQIVND (reference sequence). The DNA of the CDR3 is TGTGCCAGTAGTATCGAGGGGGCGCGAACTGAAGCTTTCTTT. Its protein is CASSIEGARTEAFF.

This clone was picked up one time. This chain connects TRBV19 to TRBJ2-2; D possibly corresponds to TRBD2 (6 bases). Germline CDR1 reads LNHDA; CDR2 reads SQIVND (reference sequence). The CDR3 length is 15 residues. Trimming shortened V by 9 bases and J by 4 bases, and 18 bases separated the two germline ends. The CDR3 spells CASSPGGTTTGELFF. The CDR3 coding sequence is TGTGCCAGCTCCCCAGGAGGGACCACCACCGGGGAGCTGTTTTTT. The variable domain in full, completed from reference TRBV19 and TRBJ2-2, reads DGGITQSPKYLFRKEGQNVTLSCEQNLNHDAMYWYRQDPGQGLRLIYYSQIVNDFQKGDIAEGYSVSREKKESFPLTVTSAQKNPTAFYLCASSPGGTTTGELFFGEGSRLTVL.